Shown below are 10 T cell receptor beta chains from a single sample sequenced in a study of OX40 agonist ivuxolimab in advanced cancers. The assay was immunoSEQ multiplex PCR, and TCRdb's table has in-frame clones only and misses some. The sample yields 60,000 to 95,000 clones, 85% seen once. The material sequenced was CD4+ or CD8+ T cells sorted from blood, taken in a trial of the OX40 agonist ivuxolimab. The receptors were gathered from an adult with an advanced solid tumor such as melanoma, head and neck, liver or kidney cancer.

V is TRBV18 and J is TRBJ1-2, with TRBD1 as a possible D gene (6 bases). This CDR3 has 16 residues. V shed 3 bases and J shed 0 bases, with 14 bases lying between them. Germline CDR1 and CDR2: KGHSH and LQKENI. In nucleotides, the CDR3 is TGTGCCAGCTCACCGGGGGGGCCGACAGCTAACTATGGCTACACCTTC. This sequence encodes CASSPGGPTANYGYTF.

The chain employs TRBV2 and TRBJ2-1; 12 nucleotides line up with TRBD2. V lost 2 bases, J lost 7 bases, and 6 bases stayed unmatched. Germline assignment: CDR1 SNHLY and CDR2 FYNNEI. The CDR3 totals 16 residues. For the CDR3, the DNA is TGTGCCAGCAGTGAACTAGGACTAGCGGGGAGAAATGAGCAGTTCTTC. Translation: CASSELGLAGRNEQFF.

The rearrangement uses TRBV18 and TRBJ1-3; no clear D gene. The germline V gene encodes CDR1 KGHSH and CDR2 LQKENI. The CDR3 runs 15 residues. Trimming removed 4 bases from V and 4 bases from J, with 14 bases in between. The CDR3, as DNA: TGTGCCAGCTCACTTCAGCGACGGGAAGGAAACACCATATATTTT. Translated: CASSLQRREGNTIYF.

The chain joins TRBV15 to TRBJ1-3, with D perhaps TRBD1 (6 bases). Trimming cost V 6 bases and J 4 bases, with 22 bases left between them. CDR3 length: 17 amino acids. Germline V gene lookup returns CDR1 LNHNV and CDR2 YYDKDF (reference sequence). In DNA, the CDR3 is TGTGCCACCAGGTCAGAGGGGCTCGGACAGCGAGGAAACACCATATATTTT. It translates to CATRSEGLGQRGNTIYF.

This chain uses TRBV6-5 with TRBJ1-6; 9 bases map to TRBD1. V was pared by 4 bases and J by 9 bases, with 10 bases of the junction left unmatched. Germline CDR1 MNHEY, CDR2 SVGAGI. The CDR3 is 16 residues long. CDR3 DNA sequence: TGTGCCAGCAGTTTGGACAGGGGAGGTCGTGGTTCACCCCTCCACTTT. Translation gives CASSLDRGGRGSPLHF.

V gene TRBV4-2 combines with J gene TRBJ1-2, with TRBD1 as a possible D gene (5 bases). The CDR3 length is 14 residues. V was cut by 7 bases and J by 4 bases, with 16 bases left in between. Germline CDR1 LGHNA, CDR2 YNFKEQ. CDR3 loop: CASTLTEGAYGYTF. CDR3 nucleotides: TGTGCCAGCACCCTAACCGAAGGGGCCTATGGCTACACCTTC.

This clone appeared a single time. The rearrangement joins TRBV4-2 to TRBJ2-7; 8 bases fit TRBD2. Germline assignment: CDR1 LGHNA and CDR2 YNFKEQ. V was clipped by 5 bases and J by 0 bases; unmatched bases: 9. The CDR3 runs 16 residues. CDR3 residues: CASSSGGLAGSYEQYF. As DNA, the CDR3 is TGTGCCAGCAGCTCAGGCGGCCTAGCGGGCTCCTACGAGCAGTACTTC.

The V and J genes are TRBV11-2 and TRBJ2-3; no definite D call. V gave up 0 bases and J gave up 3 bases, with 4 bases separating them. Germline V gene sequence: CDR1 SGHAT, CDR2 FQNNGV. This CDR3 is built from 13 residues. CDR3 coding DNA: TGTGCCAGCAGCTTAGACTTTACAGATACGCAGTATTTT. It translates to CASSLDFTDTQYF. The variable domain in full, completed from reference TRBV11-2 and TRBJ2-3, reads EAGVAQSPRYKIIEKRQSVAFWCNPISGHATLYWYQQILGQGPKLLIQFQNNGVVDDSQLPKDRFSAERLKGVDSTLKIQPAKLEDSAVYLCASSLDFTDTQYFGPGTRLTVL.

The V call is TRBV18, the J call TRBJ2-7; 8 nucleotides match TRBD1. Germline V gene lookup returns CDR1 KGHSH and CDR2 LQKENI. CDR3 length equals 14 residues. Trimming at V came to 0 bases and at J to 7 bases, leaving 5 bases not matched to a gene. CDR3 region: CASSPPDRAFEQYF. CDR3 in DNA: TGTGCCAGCTCACCACCGGACAGGGCCTTTGAGCAGTACTTC.

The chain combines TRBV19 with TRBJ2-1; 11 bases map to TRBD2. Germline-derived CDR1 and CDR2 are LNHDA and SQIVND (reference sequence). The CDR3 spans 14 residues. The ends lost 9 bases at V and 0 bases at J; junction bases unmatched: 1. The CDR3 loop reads CASTSGGSYNEQFF. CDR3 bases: TGTGCCAGCACTAGCGGGGGCTCCTACAATGAGCAGTTCTTC.